These 23 T cell receptor beta chains were all obtained from the same sample, sequenced in a study of cytomegalovirus exposure and HLA in healthy donors. In the PCR, 60 Vbeta and 13 Jbeta primers were used. The repertoire was sequenced with immunoSEQ multiplex PCR; TCRdb's copy has only in-frame clones and lacks some. Among approximately 190,000 clones listed, roughly 80% were seen once. Material: PBMCs. The receptor set was obtained from a woman aged 25-40 years in good health and CMV-seropositive.

This chain uses TRBV5-1 with TRBJ2-1, with D possibly being TRBD2 (6 bases). V was shortened by 4 bases and J by 15 bases, with 23 bases between the two germline ends. This CDR3 contains 14 residues. Per the germline V gene, CDR1 is SGHRS and CDR2 is YFSETQ. The chain's CDR3 is CASSTAGIADQRFF. The CDR3 DNA reads as TGCGCCAGCAGCACCGCCGGTATAGCGGACCAGCGGTTCTTC.

V and J are TRBV10-3 and TRBJ1-2; 7 bases agree with TRBD1. V was pared by 2 bases and J by 1 base, with 7 bases of the junction left unmatched. CDR3 length: 16 amino acids. Germline loops: CDR1 ENHRY, CDR2 SYGVKD. The CDR3 loop reads CAISEIGTAFNYGYTF. DNA of the CDR3: TGTGCCATCAGTGAGATTGGGACAGCATTTAACTATGGCTACACCTTC.

This clone was counted only a few times. The chain has TRBV2 and TRBJ2-1; D is possibly TRBD2 (6 bases). Germline V lookup: CDR1 SNHLY, CDR2 FYNNEI. The CDR3 is 14 residues long. The V end lost 4 bases, the J end lost 1 base, and 8 bases lay between the germline ends. The CDR3 reads CASSGRESYNEQFF. CDR3 bases: TGTGCCAGCAGTGGGAGGGAGTCCTACAATGAGCAGTTCTTC. The full variable domain, rest sourced from reference TRBV2 and TRBJ2-1, is EPEVTQTPSHQVTQMGQEVILRCVPISNHLYFYWYRQILGQKVEFLVSFYNNEISEKSEIFDDQFSVERPDGSNFTLKIRSTKLEDSAMYFCASSGRESYNEQFFGPGTRLTVL.

The chain is built from TRBV19 and TRBJ1-1; D unclear. CDR1 and CDR2 (germline): LNHDA, SQIVND (reference sequence). The CDR3 covers 14 residues. Trimming stripped 6 bases from V and 0 bases from J, with 11 bases between. DNA of the CDR3: TGTGCCAGTAGCGTACAGACCCTGAACACTGAAGCTTTCTTT. Protein product: CASSVQTLNTEAFF.

The chain is built from TRBV29-1 and TRBJ1-2; 10 bases fit TRBD1. The CDR3 extends over 15 amino acids. Unmatched junction bases numbered 13, after V lost 4 bases and J lost 8 bases. CDR1 is SQVTM, CDR2 ANQGSEA, per germline. CDR3 amino acids: CSVGTGTGVGLGYTF. As DNA, the CDR3 is TGCAGCGTTGGAACCGGGACAGGGGTAGGGCTAGGCTACACCTTC.

The CDR3: CASSQDRAGGAADTQYF. DNA for the CDR3: TGTGCCAGCAGCCAAGATAGGGCCGGGGGGGCCGCAGATACGCAGTATTTT. The rearrangement joins TRBV14 to TRBJ2-3; 8 nucleotides align to TRBD2. This CDR3 has 17 residues. The germline V gene encodes CDR1 SGHDN and CDR2 FVKESK. Trimming took 0 bases from V and 4 from J; bases not matched to a gene: 9.

In its sample, this clone was seen a few times. The chain couples TRBV21-1 to TRBJ1-4; the table's D call of TRBD1 was not tested on the DNA. TRBV21-1 is classified as a pseudogene. This CDR3 has 12 residues. CDR3 region: CASAPQGKKLFF. DNA of the CDR3: TGTGCCAGCGCCCCCCAGGGAAAAAAACTGTTTTTT.

The CDR3: CASTEAQAGTEYF. The CDR3 nucleotides are TGTGCCAGCACCGAGGCCCAGGCGGGGACGGAATATTTT. The chain uses TRBV2 and TRBJ2-3; TRBD2 is a possible D gene (6 bases). V shed 7 bases and J shed 15 bases, with 23 bases lying between them. The CDR3 consists of 13 residues. The germline CDR1 and CDR2 sequences are SNHLY and FYNNEI.

The DNA of the CDR3 is TGTGCCAGCAGCGAGACTAGCCGGAATGAGCAGTTCTTC. As protein: CASSETSRNEQFF. V and J are TRBV6-6 and TRBJ2-1, with 7 bases identical to TRBD2. CDR1 and CDR2 from the germline V gene are MNHNY and SVGAGI (reference sequence). CDR3 length: 13 amino acids. V lost 6 bases to trimming and J lost 7 bases; unmatched junction nucleotides: 6.

The chain combines TRBV10-3 with TRBJ2-3, with D possibly being TRBD1 (6 bases). Germline V gene lookup returns CDR1 ENHRY and CDR2 SYGVKD. This CDR3 has 15 residues. The V gene lost 4 bases and the J gene lost 6 bases, with 17 bases spanning the gap. The CDR3 DNA is TGTGCCATCAGTGTTGGACAGTCCTCAGGGGATACGCAGTATTTT. Residues: CAISVGQSSGDTQYF.

This chain links TRBV19 with TRBJ1-1, with D possibly TRBD1 on 5 matching bases. The germline CDR1 and CDR2 sequences are LNHDA and SQIVND (reference sequence). V was cut by 2 bases and J by 5 bases, with 12 bases left in between. The CDR3 length is 14 residues. The CDR3 loop is CASSIRDRGTEAFF. CDR3 in DNA: TGTGCCAGTAGTATAAGAGACCGGGGGACTGAAGCTTTCTTT.

This chain connects TRBV7-2 to TRBJ1-5, with D possibly matching TRBD1 (6 bases). The germline V and J ends were trimmed by 1 base and 7 bases, with 14 bases remaining between them. CDR1 SGHTA and CDR2 FQGNSA come from the germline V gene. The CDR3 runs 15 residues. The DNA of the CDR3 is TGTGCCAGCAGCTTAGGGGGGGGCGTTGGACAGCCCCAGCATTTT. This codes for CASSLGGGVGQPQHF.

The chain uses TRBV6-6 and TRBJ1-1, with a tentative D call TRBD1 (6 bases). Germline V CDR1 and CDR2: MNHNY, SVGAGI (reference sequence). The CDR3 contains 14 residues. Trimming left V 6 bases short and J 3 bases short, with 14 bases between. The CDR3 DNA is TGTGCCAGCAGACTAAGACAGGCGTACACTGAAGCTTTCTTT. Translated, it gives CASRLRQAYTEAFF.

V usage is TRBV27 and J usage is TRBJ1-5; D not resolved. Germline V lookup: CDR1 MNHEY, CDR2 SMNVEV (reference sequence). The CDR3 covers 12 residues. Trimming pared 7 bases from V and 5 bases from J, leaving 9 bases between. CDR3 sequence reads: CASIFRDQPQHF. CDR3 DNA: TGTGCCAGCATTTTCCGGGATCAGCCCCAGCATTTT.

This clone appeared a few times. V gene TRBV5-1 combines with J gene TRBJ2-5, with TRBD1 identical over 9 bases. The germline CDR1 and CDR2 sequences are SGHRS and YFSETQ. The CDR3 extends over 17 amino acids. The V gene end was trimmed by 1 base and the J gene end by 5 bases; junction bases not matched to a gene: 12. DNA of the CDR3: TGCGCCAGCAGCTTGAGGGGTACGACAGGGGGACAGGAGACCCAGTACTTC. Its protein product is CASSLRGTTGGQETQYF.

The chain employs TRBV19 and TRBJ1-5; D call uncertain. CDR1 is LNHDA and CDR2 is SQIVND in the germline V gene (reference sequence). The V gene lost 6 bases and the J gene lost 2 bases, with 8 bases spanning the gap. This CDR3 has 13 residues. The CDR3 DNA is TGTGCCAGTAGCCGGGGAGGCAATCAGCCCCAGCATTTT. Encoded protein: CASSRGGNQPQHF.

V is TRBV18 and J is TRBJ1-5; 8 nucleotides agree with TRBD1. V was pared by 2 bases and J by 6 bases, with 9 bases of the junction left unmatched. CDR1 is KGHSH and CDR2 is LQKENI in the germline V gene. The length of the CDR3 is 16 residues. CDR3 bases: TGTGCCAGCTCACCAGGGACAGGCGGGAATGGTCAGCCCCAGCATTTT. It encodes CASSPGTGGNGQPQHF. Based on the CDR3 plus reference TRBV18 and TRBJ1-5, the full variable domain is NAGVMQNPRHLVRRRGQEARLRCSPMKGHSHVYWYRQLPEEGLKFMVYLQKENIIDESGMPKERFSAEFPKEGPSILRIQQVVRGDSAAYFCASSPGTGGNGQPQHFGDGTRLSIL.

In its sample, this clone was seen once. This chain's CDR3 is CASSTGQGAGYTF. Here the CDR3 DNA reads TGTGCCAGCAGTACCGGACAGGGGGCTGGCTACACCTTC. The J gene is TRBJ1-2, the V gene TRBV6-5; 11 bases are shared with TRBD1. Losses at the gene ends were 5 bases for V and 7 bases for J; bases not matched to a gene: 3. CDR1 MNHEY and CDR2 SVGAGI come from the germline V gene. CDR3 size: 13 residues.

This clone was observed a handful of times. The rearrangement links TRBV6-6 to TRBJ1-4; D is unclear. The CDR3 length is 11 residues. Germline lookup yields CDR1 MNHNY and CDR2 SVGAGI (reference sequence). V lost 6 bases and J 5 bases, leaving 4 bases between the germline ends. The CDR3 sequence: CASRENEKLFF. In DNA form, the CDR3 reads TGTGCCAGCAGAGAGAATGAAAAACTGTTTTTT.

This chain joins TRBV2 and TRBJ1-4; the D is unclear. V was shortened by 4 bases and J by 3 bases, with 9 bases between the two germline ends. Germline assignment: CDR1 SNHLY and CDR2 FYNNEI. The length of the CDR3 is 14 residues. This CDR3 is CASSARSSNEKLFF. CDR3 bases: TGTGCCAGCAGTGCCCGGTCTTCTAATGAAAAACTGTTTTTT.

The chain links TRBV27 to TRBJ2-2; tentative D call: TRBD2 (5 bases). V was trimmed by 3 bases and J by 3 bases, leaving 14 bases between them. This CDR3 is built from 16 residues. The germline CDR1 and CDR2 sequences are MNHEY and SMNVEV (reference sequence). The CDR3 coding sequence is TGTGCCAGCAGTTTGGGAGCGCAGCATTACACCGGGGAGCTGTTTTTT. Residues: CASSLGAQHYTGELFF.

This rearrangement joins TRBV27 to TRBJ1-2, with D perhaps matching TRBD1 (6 bases). CDR1 is MNHEY and CDR2 is SMNVEV in the germline V gene (reference sequence). Trimming pared 3 bases from V and 4 bases from J, leaving 12 bases between. The CDR3 spans 14 residues. In DNA, the CDR3 is TGTGCCAGCAGTTTCTCGGGGGGCGGCTATGGCTACACCTTC. Its translation: CASSFSGGGYGYTF.

The V gene is TRBV19, the J gene TRBJ2-5; D is ambiguous. CDR3 length equals 15 residues. The V end was cut by 4 bases, the J end by 4 bases, with 16 bases between. The V gene's germline CDR1 is LNHDA and CDR2 SQIVND (reference sequence). CDR3 in amino acids: CASSNPQVIGETQYF. Here the CDR3 DNA reads TGTGCCAGTAGTAATCCCCAGGTTATTGGAGAGACCCAGTACTTC.